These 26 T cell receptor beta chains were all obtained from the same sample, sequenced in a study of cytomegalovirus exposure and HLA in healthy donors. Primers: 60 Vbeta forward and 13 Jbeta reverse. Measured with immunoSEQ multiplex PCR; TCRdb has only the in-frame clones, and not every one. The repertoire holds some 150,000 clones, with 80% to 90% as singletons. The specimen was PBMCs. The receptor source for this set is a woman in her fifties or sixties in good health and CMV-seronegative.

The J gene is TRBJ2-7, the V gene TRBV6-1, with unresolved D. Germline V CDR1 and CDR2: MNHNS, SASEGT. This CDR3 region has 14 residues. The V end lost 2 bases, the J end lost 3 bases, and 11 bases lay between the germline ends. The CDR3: CASSELSGYYEQYF. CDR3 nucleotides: TGTGCCAGCAGTGAATTATCGGGTTACTACGAGCAGTACTTC.

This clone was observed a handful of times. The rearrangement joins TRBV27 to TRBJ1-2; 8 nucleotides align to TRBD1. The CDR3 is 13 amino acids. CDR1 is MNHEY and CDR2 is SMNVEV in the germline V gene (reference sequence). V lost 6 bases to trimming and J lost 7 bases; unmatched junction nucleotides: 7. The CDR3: CASRLYDRGGYTF. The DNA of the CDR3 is TGTGCCAGCAGACTATACGACAGGGGTGGCTACACCTTC.

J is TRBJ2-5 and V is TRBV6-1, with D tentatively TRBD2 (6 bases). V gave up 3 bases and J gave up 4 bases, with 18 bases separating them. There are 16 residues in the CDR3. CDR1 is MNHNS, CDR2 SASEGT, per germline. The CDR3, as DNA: TGTGCCAGCAGTGAGACCAAAGGACTGGGGGGAGAGACCCAGTACTTC. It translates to CASSETKGLGGETQYF.

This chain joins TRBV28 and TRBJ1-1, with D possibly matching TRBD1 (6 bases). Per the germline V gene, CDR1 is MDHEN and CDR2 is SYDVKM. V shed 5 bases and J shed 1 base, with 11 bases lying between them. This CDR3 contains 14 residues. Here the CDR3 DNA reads TGTGCCAGCAGTCCCACACAGGGGAACACTGAAGCTTTCTTT. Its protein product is CASSPTQGNTEAFF. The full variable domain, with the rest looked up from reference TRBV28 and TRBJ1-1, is DVKVTQSSRYLVKRTGEKVFLECVQDMDHENMFWYRQDPGLGLRLIYFSYDVKMKEKGDIPEGYSVSREKKERFSLILESASTNQTSMYLCASSPTQGNTEAFFGQGTRLTVV.

CDR3 sequence (DNA): TGTGCCAGCAGTTTATCGTCAGGGACTGGGGATTCACCCCTCCACTTT. This codes for CASSLSSGTGDSPLHF. The genes are TRBV27 and TRBJ1-6; D possibly corresponds to TRBD1 (5 bases). The CDR3 is 16 residues long. V lost 0 bases, J lost 8 bases, and 14 bases lay in between. CDR1 and CDR2 from the germline V gene are MNHEY and SMNVEV (reference sequence).

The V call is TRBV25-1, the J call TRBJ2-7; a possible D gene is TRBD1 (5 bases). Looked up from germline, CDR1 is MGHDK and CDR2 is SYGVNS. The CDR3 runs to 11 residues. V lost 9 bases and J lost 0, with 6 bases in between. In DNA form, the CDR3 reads TGTGCCAGTGACAGCTCCTACGAGCAGTACTTC. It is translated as CASDSSYEQYF.

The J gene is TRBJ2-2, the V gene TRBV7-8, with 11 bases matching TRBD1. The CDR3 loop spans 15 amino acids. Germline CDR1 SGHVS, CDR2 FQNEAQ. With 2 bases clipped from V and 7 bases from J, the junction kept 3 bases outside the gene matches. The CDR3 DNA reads TGTGCCAGCAGCTTAAGGGACAGGGGGTTCGGGGAGCTGTTTTTT. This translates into CASSLRDRGFGELFF.

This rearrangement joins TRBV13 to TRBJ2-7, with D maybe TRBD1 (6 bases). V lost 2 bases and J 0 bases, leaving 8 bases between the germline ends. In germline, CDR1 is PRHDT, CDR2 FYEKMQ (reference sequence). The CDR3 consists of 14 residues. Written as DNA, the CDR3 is TGTGCCAGCAGCTTACAGGGGTTCTCCTACGAGCAGTACTTC. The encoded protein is CASSLQGFSYEQYF.

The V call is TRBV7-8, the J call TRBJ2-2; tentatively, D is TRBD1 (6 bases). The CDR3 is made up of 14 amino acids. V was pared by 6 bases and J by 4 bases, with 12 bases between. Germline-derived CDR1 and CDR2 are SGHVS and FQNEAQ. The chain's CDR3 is CASRKSRGTGELFF. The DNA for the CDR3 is TGTGCCAGCAGAAAAAGCAGGGGCACCGGGGAGCTGTTTTTT.

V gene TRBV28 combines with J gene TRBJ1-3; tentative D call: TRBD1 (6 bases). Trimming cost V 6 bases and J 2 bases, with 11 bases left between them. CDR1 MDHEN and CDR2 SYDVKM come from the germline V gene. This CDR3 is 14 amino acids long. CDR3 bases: TGTGCCAGCAGCCAGGGGACACCTGGAAACACCATATATTTT. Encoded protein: CASSQGTPGNTIYF.

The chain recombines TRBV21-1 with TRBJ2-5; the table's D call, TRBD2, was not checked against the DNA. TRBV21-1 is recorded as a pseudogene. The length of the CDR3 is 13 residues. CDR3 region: CASSNGDRETQYF. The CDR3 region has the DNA TGTGCCAGCAGCAACGGGGATAGGGAGACCCAGTACTTC.

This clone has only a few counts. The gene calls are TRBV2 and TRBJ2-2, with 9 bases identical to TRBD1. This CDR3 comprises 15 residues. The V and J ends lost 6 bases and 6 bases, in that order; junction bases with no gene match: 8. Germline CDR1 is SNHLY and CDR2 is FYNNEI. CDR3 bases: TGTGCCAGCAGAGGATCTCGACAGGGGGCCGGGGAGCTGTTTTTT. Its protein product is CASRGSRQGAGELFF.

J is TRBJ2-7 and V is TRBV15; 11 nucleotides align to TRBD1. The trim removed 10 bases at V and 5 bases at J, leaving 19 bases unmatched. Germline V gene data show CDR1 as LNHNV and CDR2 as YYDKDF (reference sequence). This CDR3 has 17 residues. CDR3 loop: CASGDRGVRGAVHEQYF. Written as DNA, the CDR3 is TGTGCCAGCGGGGACAGGGGGGTCCGGGGGGCCGTCCACGAGCAGTACTTC.

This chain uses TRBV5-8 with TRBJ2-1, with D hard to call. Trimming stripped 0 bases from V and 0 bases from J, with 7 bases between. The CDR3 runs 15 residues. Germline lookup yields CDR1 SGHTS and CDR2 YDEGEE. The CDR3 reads CASSLGRSSYNEQFF. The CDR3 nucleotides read TGTGCCAGCAGCTTGGGCCGGAGCTCCTACAATGAGCAGTTCTTC.

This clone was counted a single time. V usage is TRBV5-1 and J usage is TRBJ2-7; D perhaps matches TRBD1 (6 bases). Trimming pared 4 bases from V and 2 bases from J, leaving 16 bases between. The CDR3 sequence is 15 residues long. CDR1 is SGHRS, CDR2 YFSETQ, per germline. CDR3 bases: TGCGCCAGCAGCCTGGGGCTATGGACAGCCTACGAGCAGTACTTC. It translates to CASSLGLWTAYEQYF.

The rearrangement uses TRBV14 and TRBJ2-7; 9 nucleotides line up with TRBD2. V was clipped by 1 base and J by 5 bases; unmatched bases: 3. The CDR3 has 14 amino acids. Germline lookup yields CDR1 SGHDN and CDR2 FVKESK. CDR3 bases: TGTGCCAGCAGCCAAGGAGCGGGAGGCCACGAGCAGTACTTC. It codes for CASSQGAGGHEQYF.

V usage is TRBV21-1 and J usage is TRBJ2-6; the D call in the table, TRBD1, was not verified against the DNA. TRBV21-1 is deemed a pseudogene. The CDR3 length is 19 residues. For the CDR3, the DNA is TGTGCCAGCAGGCACAGCCGGGACAGGACCCCCTCTGGGGCCAACGTCCTGACTTTC. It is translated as CASRHSRDRTPSGANVLTF.

The CDR3 protein is CASSYSSQGYNEQFF. The DNA of the CDR3 is TGTGCCAGCAGTTACTCGAGCCAGGGCTACAATGAGCAGTTCTTC. V and J are TRBV6-6 and TRBJ2-1; a weak D match, TRBD1 (5 bases). This CDR3 comprises 15 residues. The germline gives CDR1 MNHNY, CDR2 SVGAGI (reference sequence). The V end lost 0 bases, the J end lost 3 bases, and 9 bases lay between the germline ends.

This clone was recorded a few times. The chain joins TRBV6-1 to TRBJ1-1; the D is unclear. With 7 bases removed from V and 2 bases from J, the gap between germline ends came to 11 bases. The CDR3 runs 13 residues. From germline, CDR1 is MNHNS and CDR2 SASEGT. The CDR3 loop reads CASTAERNTEAFF. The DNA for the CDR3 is TGTGCCAGCACGGCTGAGCGAAACACTGAAGCTTTCTTT.

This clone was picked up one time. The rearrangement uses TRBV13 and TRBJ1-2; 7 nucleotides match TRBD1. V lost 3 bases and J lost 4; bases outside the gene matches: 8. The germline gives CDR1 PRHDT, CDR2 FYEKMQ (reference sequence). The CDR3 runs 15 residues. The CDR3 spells CASSFSDRDSYGYTF. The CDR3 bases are TGTGCCAGCAGCTTTTCGGACCGGGACAGCTATGGCTACACCTTC.

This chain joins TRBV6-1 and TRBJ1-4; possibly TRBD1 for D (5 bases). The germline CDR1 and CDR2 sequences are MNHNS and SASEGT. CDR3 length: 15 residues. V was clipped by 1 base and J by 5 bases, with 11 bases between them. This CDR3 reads CASSEGEKGNEKLFF. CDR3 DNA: TGTGCCAGCAGTGAAGGCGAGAAGGGGAATGAAAAACTGTTTTTT.

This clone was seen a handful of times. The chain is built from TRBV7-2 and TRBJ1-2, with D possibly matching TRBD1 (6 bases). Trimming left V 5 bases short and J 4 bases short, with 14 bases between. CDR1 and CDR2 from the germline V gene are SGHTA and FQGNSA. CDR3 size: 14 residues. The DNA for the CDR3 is TGTGCCAGCAGCACTCCGACAGGCTTCTATGGCTACACCTTC. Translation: CASSTPTGFYGYTF.

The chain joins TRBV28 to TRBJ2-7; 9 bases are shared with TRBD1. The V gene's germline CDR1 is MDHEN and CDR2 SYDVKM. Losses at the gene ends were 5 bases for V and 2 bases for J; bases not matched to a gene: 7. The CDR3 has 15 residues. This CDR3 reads CASSTQGANPYEQYF. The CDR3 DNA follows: TGTGCCAGCAGTACACAGGGGGCTAACCCCTACGAGCAGTACTTC. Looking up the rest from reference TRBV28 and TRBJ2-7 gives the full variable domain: DVKVTQSSRYLVKRTGEKVFLECVQDMDHENMFWYRQDPGLGLRLIYFSYDVKMKEKGDIPEGYSVSREKKERFSLILESASTNQTSMYLCASSTQGANPYEQYFGPGTRLTVT.

Here the CDR3 reads CASSDWGPNQPQHF. The CDR3 bases are TGTGCCAGCAGTGATTGGGGGCCCAATCAGCCCCAGCATTTT. V is TRBV2 and J is TRBJ1-5; tentatively, D is TRBD1 (6 bases). Trimming removed 3 bases at V and 3 bases at J, with 9 bases between. CDR3 length: 14 amino acids. Per the germline V gene, CDR1 is SNHLY and CDR2 is FYNNEI.

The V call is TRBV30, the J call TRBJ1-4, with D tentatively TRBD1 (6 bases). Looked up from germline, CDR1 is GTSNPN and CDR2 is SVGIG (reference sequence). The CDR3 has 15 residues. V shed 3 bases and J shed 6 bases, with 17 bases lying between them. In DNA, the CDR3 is TGTGCCTGGAGCCACAGGGAATTGTTTGATGAAAAACTGTTTTTT. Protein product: CAWSHRELFDEKLFF.

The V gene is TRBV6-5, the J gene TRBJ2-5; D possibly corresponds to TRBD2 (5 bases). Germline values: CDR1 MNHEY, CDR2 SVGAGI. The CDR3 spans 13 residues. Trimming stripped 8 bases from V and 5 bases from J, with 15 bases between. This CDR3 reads CASRAPGSETQYF. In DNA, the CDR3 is TGTGCCAGCCGGGCCCCGGGGTCCGAGACCCAGTACTTC.